This TCR beta chain came from a study of cytomegalovirus exposure and HLA in healthy donors. About the study: For the approximately 400 genotyped donors, roughly 80% fell within the Caucasian-associated ancestry cluster. General observations from the study: Some segments of the V type, notably TRBV6-2 and TRBV6-3, were excluded as indistinguishable. Most TCR sequences showed up rarely, but some public TCRs showed up in many donors.

V was shortened by 2 bases and J by 0 bases, with 11 bases between the two germline ends. Germline CDR1 and CDR2: GTSNPN and SVGIG (reference sequence). This CDR3 has 15 residues. As regards this clone: Its specificity is not known.

It was with 60 Vbeta and 13 Jbeta primers that the PCR ran. Libraries were prepared by immunoSEQ multiplex PCR; TCRdb keeps only in-frame clonotypes and omits some of them. This table has approximately 140,000 clones, around 83% appearing once. The TCR comes from a man aged 35 to 55 in good health and CMV-seropositive. The sequenced sample was PBMCs. The genes are TRBV30 and TRBJ1-5; no clear D gene. CDR3 sequence: CAWSTGVSSNQPQHF. In DNA, the CDR3 is TGTGCCTGGAGTACGGGAGTAAGTAGCAATCAGCCCCAGCATTTT.